One and the same sample provided the 29 T cell receptor beta chains below, sequenced in a study of blood T cell repertoires in COVID-19. The method was immunoSEQ multiplex PCR; TCRdb's version includes in-frame clones alone and lacks a portion of them. The sample has about 110,000 clones, approximately 78% seen once. Sequencing input: peripheral blood. The receptors shown here come from a man in his 70s with acute or convalescent COVID-19.

The CDR3 loop reads CSVGGRGTEAFF. CDR3 DNA: TGCAGCGTCGGCGGTAGGGGCACTGAAGCTTTCTTT. The chain combines TRBV29-1 with TRBJ1-1, with D possibly matching TRBD1 (5 bases). There are 12 residues in the CDR3. Germline V lookup: CDR1 SQVTM, CDR2 ANQGSEA. Trimming removed 6 bases at V and 4 bases at J, with 12 bases between. The whole variable domain, remainder taken from reference TRBV29-1 and TRBJ1-1, is SAVISQKPSRDICQRGTSLTIQCQVDSQVTMMFWYRQQPGQSLTLIATANQGSEATYESGFVIDKFPISRPNLTFSTLTVSNMSPEDSSIYLCSVGGRGTEAFFGQGTRLTVV.

This chain connects TRBV5-1 to TRBJ2-2; 12 bases agree with TRBD1. V dropped 2 bases and J dropped 7; count of bases not matched to a gene: 12. The CDR3 loop spans 18 amino acids. Per germline, CDR1 SGHRS and CDR2 YFSETQ. CDR3: CASSLSGTGGSKVGELFF. The CDR3 DNA reads as TGCGCCAGCAGCTTATCCGGGACAGGGGGCAGCAAGGTCGGGGAGCTGTTTTTT.

The V gene is TRBV19, the J gene TRBJ1-1, with 9 bases lining up with TRBD1. This CDR3 region has 14 residues. Germline assignment: CDR1 LNHDA and CDR2 SQIVND (reference sequence). The junction had 6 bases not matched to a gene; V was cut back by 5 bases and J by 5 bases. As DNA, the CDR3 is TGTGCCAGTAGTCACAGGGGGCATCGGACTGAAGCTTTCTTT. This codes for CASSHRGHRTEAFF.

This clone has just a few counts. The chain links TRBV5-4 to TRBJ2-7, with D tentatively TRBD2 (5 bases). This CDR3 comprises 15 residues. Germline V gene data show CDR1 as SGHNT and CDR2 as YYREEE (reference sequence). V was shortened by 0 bases and J by 3 bases, with 13 bases between the two germline ends. This chain's CDR3 is CASSLGQRRDYEQYF. As DNA, the CDR3 is TGTGCCAGCAGCTTGGGGCAGCGTCGGGACTACGAGCAGTACTTC.

This sequence joins TRBV6-6 and TRBJ2-7, with TRBD1 identical over 8 bases. V lost 5 bases to trimming and J lost 0 bases; unmatched junction nucleotides: 12. The CDR3 consists of 17 residues. CDR1 and CDR2 from the germline V gene are MNHNY and SVGAGI (reference sequence). In DNA form, the CDR3 reads TGTGCCAGCAGTCCTAAGGGTGGACAGGGCAGCTCCTACGAGCAGTACTTC. It specifies CASSPKGGQGSSYEQYF.

J is TRBJ1-4 and V is TRBV5-1; 10 bases align to TRBD1. CDR1 and CDR2 from the germline V gene are SGHRS and YFSETQ. The CDR3 totals 17 residues. Germline trimming cut 7 bases from V and 1 base from J; bases unmatched to any gene: 10. The CDR3 is CASRPFGQGGTNEKLFF. CDR3 bases: TGCGCCAGCCGCCCCTTTGGACAGGGGGGAACTAATGAAAAACTGTTTTTT.

The CDR3 bases are TGCGCCAGCAGCGCCGGGACAGGGGCTTACGAGCAGTACTTC. It is translated as CASSAGTGAYEQYF. The chain links TRBV4-1 to TRBJ2-7, with TRBD1 identical over 10 bases. Germline V gives CDR1 MGHRA, CDR2 YSYEKL. V dropped 5 bases and J dropped 4; count of bases not matched to a gene: 5. The length of the CDR3 is 14 residues.

Only a few counts were recorded for this clone. The V and J genes are TRBV7-3 and TRBJ1-1, with 7 nucleotides matching TRBD1. V was pared by 4 bases and J by 2 bases, with 4 bases of the junction left unmatched. The CDR3 runs to 14 residues. Germline V gene data show CDR1 as SGHTA and CDR2 as FQGTGA. This CDR3 reads CASSSKGANTEAFF. CDR3 DNA: TGTGCCAGCAGCTCTAAGGGGGCAAACACTGAAGCTTTCTTT.

This CDR3 is CASSWRYGYTF. The CDR3, as DNA: TGTGCCAGCAGCTGGAGGTATGGCTACACCTTC. The chain combines TRBV28 with TRBJ1-2, with D uncertain. This CDR3 is built from 11 residues. V was shortened by 6 bases and J by 5 bases, with 7 bases between the two germline ends. CDR1 and CDR2 (germline): MDHEN, SYDVKM.

The V and J genes are TRBV24-1 and TRBJ1-5, with D maybe TRBD1 (5 bases). V dropped 6 bases and J dropped 2 bases, with 19 bases sitting between them. Germline CDR1 reads KGHDR; CDR2 reads SFDVKD. CDR3 length equals 17 residues. This chain's CDR3 is CATSKSGSGVGNQPQHF. In DNA form, the CDR3 reads TGTGCCACCAGTAAGTCAGGGTCCGGAGTTGGCAATCAGCCCCAGCATTTT.

This clone was observed a handful of times. The CDR3 DNA sequence: TGTGCCAGCAGGGGACAGGGGGTCTATGGCTACACCTTC. As protein: CASRGQGVYGYTF. The V call is TRBV25-1, the J call TRBJ1-2, with 11 bases lining up with TRBD1. J gave up 4 bases and V 6 bases, and 1 base lay outside the gene matches. The germline V gene encodes CDR1 MGHDK and CDR2 SYGVNS. This CDR3 region has 13 residues.

V and J are TRBV28 and TRBJ1-1; 7 nucleotides line up with TRBD1. The CDR3 spans 14 residues. J gave up 2 bases and V 6 bases, and 6 bases lay outside the gene matches. The germline gives CDR1 MDHEN, CDR2 SYDVKM. Written as DNA, the CDR3 is TGTGCCAGCAGATCGACAGGGACTAACACTGAAGCTTTCTTT. Amino acid sequence: CASRSTGTNTEAFF.

The rearrangement links TRBV19 to TRBJ1-2; tentatively, D is TRBD1 (6 bases). CDR1 is LNHDA, CDR2 SQIVND, per germline (reference sequence). The CDR3 extends over 13 amino acids. V dropped 7 bases and J dropped 4 bases, with 13 bases sitting between them. The CDR3 sequence: CASKNREIYGYTF. CDR3 nucleotide sequence: TGTGCCAGTAAGAACAGGGAGATCTATGGCTACACCTTC. Full variable domain (remainder filled in from reference TRBV19 and TRBJ1-2): DGGITQSPKYLFRKEGQNVTLSCEQNLNHDAMYWYRQDPGQGLRLIYYSQIVNDFQKGDIAEGYSVSREKKESFPLTVTSAQKNPTAFYLCASKNREIYGYTFGSGTRLTVV.

The chain links TRBV5-1 to TRBJ1-6; possible D gene TRBD1, 5 bases. Trimming pared 0 bases from V and 10 bases from J, leaving 23 bases between. CDR1 and CDR2 (germline): SGHRS, YFSETQ. The CDR3 is 18 residues long. The DNA of the CDR3 is TGCGCCAGCAGCTTGGAGCCCCCTTGGGAGGGGTCTAGGTCACCCCTCCACTTT. Amino acid sequence: CASSLEPPWEGSRSPLHF.

The chain employs TRBV28 and TRBJ1-1; possible D gene TRBD1, 6 bases. The CDR3 sequence is 15 residues long. Germline lookup yields CDR1 MDHEN and CDR2 SYDVKM. Deletions cut 4 bases from V and 3 bases from J, with 15 bases between. The CDR3: CASSSFDRLHTEAFF. The CDR3 DNA reads as TGTGCCAGCAGTTCATTCGACAGGCTACACACTGAAGCTTTCTTT.

The rearrangement links TRBV24-1 to TRBJ2-1, with 11 nucleotides matching TRBD2. J lost 9 bases, V lost 4 bases, and 7 bases had no gene match. CDR1 and CDR2 from the germline V gene are KGHDR and SFDVKD. This CDR3 has 15 amino acids. CDR3 DNA: TGTGCCACCAGTGACCAGACTAGCGGGAAGATTGAGCAGTTCTTC. Its translation is CATSDQTSGKIEQFF.

The V call is TRBV3-1 (or the pseudogene TRBV3-2), the J call TRBJ1-3, with 10 bases identical to TRBD1. V shed 5 bases and J 2 bases; nucleotides not matched to a gene: 6. Germline V CDR1 and CDR2: LGHDT, YNNKEL (reference sequence). The CDR3 totals 16 residues. The CDR3 is CASSFGQGGTGNTIYF. CDR3 nucleotide sequence: TGTGCCAGCAGCTTCGGACAGGGGGGAACTGGAAACACCATATATTTT.

The rearrangement joins TRBV5-1 to TRBJ1-2, with D perhaps TRBD1 (5 bases). In germline, CDR1 is SGHRS, CDR2 YFSETQ. The CDR3 totals 12 residues. Trimming took off 3 bases at V and 8 bases at J, with 11 bases between the two ends. The CDR3 DNA reads as TGCGCCAGCAGCTCAGAGGCAGGGGGCTACACCTTC. Residues: CASSSEAGGYTF.

The chain recombines TRBV5-4 with TRBJ1-2; 9 bases map to TRBD1. The germline V gene has CDR1 SGHNT and CDR2 YYREEE (reference sequence). The V segment lost 0 bases and the J segment 8 bases; nucleotides outside the gene matches: 5. The CDR3 runs to 14 residues. CDR3 in DNA: TGTGCCAGCAGCTTGGGACAGGGGGAGGGCGGCTACACCTTC. This gives the protein CASSLGQGEGGYTF.

The J gene is TRBJ1-1, the V gene TRBV27; 9 bases agree with TRBD1. The germline gives CDR1 MNHEY, CDR2 SMNVEV (reference sequence). V lost 5 bases to trimming and J lost 4 bases; unmatched junction nucleotides: 11. This CDR3 has 16 amino acids. The CDR3 DNA is TGTGCCAGCAGTGCCGGGACAGGGTTGTTGGGCACTGAAGCTTTCTTT. Its protein product is CASSAGTGLLGTEAFF.

This chain links TRBV7-9 with TRBJ1-1; 8 bases are shared with TRBD1. V shed 3 bases, J shed 6 bases, and the junction held 6 bases outside the gene matches. Germline loops: CDR1 SEHNR, CDR2 FQNEAQ (reference sequence). This CDR3 spans 14 amino acids. The CDR3 is CASSLGTGEAEAFF. The CDR3 DNA is TGTGCCAGCAGCTTGGGGACAGGCGAGGCTGAAGCTTTCTTT.

The chain is built from TRBV2 and TRBJ2-3, with D possibly TRBD1 on 6 matching bases. The CDR3 loop spans 16 amino acids. Between the trimmed V and J ends, which lost 6 bases and 4 bases, there was a span of 20 bases. Germline V CDR1 and CDR2: SNHLY, FYNNEI. CDR3 in amino acids: CASRETGTLGADTQYF. The DNA for the CDR3 is TGTGCCAGCAGGGAAACCGGGACACTAGGCGCAGATACGCAGTATTTT.

V is TRBV28 and J is TRBJ2-3; tentatively, D is TRBD2 (7 bases). CDR3 length: 15 residues. Per germline, CDR1 MDHEN and CDR2 SYDVKM. V was pared by 6 bases and J by 4 bases, with 17 bases between. The CDR3 nucleotides read TGTGCCAGCAGGCCGGGGGGCCCAGGGGCAGATACGCAGTATTTT. Translation: CASRPGGPGADTQYF.

The chain couples TRBV10-3 to TRBJ2-7, with TRBD2 matching over 11 bases. CDR3 length: 16 residues. J lost 3 bases, V lost 1 base, and 5 bases had no gene match. The germline V gene encodes CDR1 ENHRY and CDR2 SYGVKD. CDR3 in amino acids: CAISEWGSGGVYEQYF. The CDR3, as DNA: TGTGCCATCAGTGAGTGGGGTAGCGGGGGGGTCTACGAGCAGTACTTC.

This clone was counted once. The gene calls are TRBV28 and TRBJ2-1; TRBD2 agrees at 7 bases. The CDR3 consists of 14 residues. Losses at the gene ends were 3 bases for V and 8 bases for J; bases not matched to a gene: 7. Germline values: CDR1 MDHEN, CDR2 SYDVKM. Here the CDR3 reads CASSFPGLFHEQFF. CDR3 DNA: TGTGCCAGCAGTTTCCCGGGACTATTTCATGAGCAGTTCTTC.

The V call is TRBV28, the J call TRBJ1-2, with D possibly matching TRBD1 (5 bases). V lost 5 bases, J lost 11 bases, and 15 bases lay in between. Germline CDR1 is MDHEN and CDR2 is SYDVKM. This CDR3 has 12 amino acids. CDR3 region: CASSGVQVGYTF. The CDR3 DNA is TGTGCCAGCAGTGGGGTACAGGTGGGGTACACCTTC.

The chain carries TRBV11-2 and TRBJ1-1, with D tentatively TRBD1 (5 bases). Germline assignment: CDR1 SGHAT and CDR2 FQNNGV. V lost 7 bases and J lost 1, with 16 bases in between. The length of the CDR3 is 15 residues. CDR3 loop: CASTQGRVGNTEAFF. The CDR3 nucleotides read TGTGCCAGCACCCAGGGCCGGGTGGGGAACACTGAAGCTTTCTTT.

The chain couples TRBV9 to TRBJ1-3; D gene unclear. Germline V CDR1 and CDR2: SGDLS, YYNGEE. V dropped 4 bases and J dropped 0 bases, with 11 bases sitting between them. The CDR3 extends over 15 amino acids. The CDR3 loop is CASSPHSNSGNTIYF. The CDR3 DNA reads TGTGCCAGCAGCCCCCACAGCAACTCTGGAAACACCATATATTTT.

V and J are TRBV29-1 and TRBJ2-1; 11 bases match TRBD2. CDR3 length: 15 amino acids. The germline V gene has CDR1 SQVTM and CDR2 ANQGSEA. Unmatched junction bases numbered 5, after V lost 6 bases and J lost 1 base. The CDR3 spells CSVVAGGQSYNEQFF. As DNA, the CDR3 is TGCAGCGTGGTAGCGGGGGGGCAGTCCTACAATGAGCAGTTCTTC.